This is a list of T cell receptor beta chains from one sample in a study of blood T cell repertoires in COVID-19. Clones were read by immunoSEQ multiplex PCR, and TCRdb kept only the in-frame ones, dropping some. The sample shows 84,000 or so clones, around 88% of them seen only once. Material: peripheral blood. The receptors were sampled from a man in his sixties with acute or convalescent COVID-19. Both conserved end residues are part of each CDR3. A D gene is named only where the DNA matches it firmly. Size tells how often a clone was seen (once, few, many) or the class of an expanded clone, and some rows leave it out.

V gene	J gene	D gene	clone size	CDR3 protein	CDR3 DNA
TRBV11-1	TRBJ2-6	TRBD1	NA	CASSLARFTGAGANVLTF	TGTGCCAGCAGCTTAGCGAGGTTTACAGGGGCCGGGGCCAACGTCCTGACTTTC
TRBV7-8	TRBJ2-7	TRBD1	NA	CASSPSASQGEQQYF	TGTGCCAGCAGCCCATCCGCTAGTCAGGGGGAACAACAGTACTTC
TRBV30	TRBJ2-7	TRBD2	NA	CAWSRGLADEQYF	TGTGCCTGGAGCCGGGGACTAGCGGACGAGCAGTACTTC
TRBV30	TRBJ2-7	NA	NA	CAWSKGAYEQYF	TGTGCCTGGAGCAAGGGGGCCTACGAGCAGTACTTC
TRBV9	TRBJ2-4	TRBD2	NA	CASSPGLAGAPGNIQYF	TGTGCCAGCAGCCCCGGACTAGCGGGGGCTCCCGGGAACATTCAGTACTTC
TRBV15	TRBJ2-5	NA	NA	CATSRESGGIKTQYF	TGTGCCACCAGCAGAGAGTCAGGAGGAATAAAGACCCAGTACTTC
TRBV4-2	TRBJ2-3	TRBD2	once	CASSQDGGLAGDTQYF	TGTGCCAGCAGCCAAGATGGAGGACTAGCGGGGGATACGCAGTATTTT
TRBV10-3	TRBJ2-7	NA	NA	CAISDRGAYEQYF	TGTGCCATCAGTGACAGGGGAGCCTACGAGCAGTACTTC
TRBV19	TRBJ1-1	TRBD1	NA	CASRVRTGRSEAFF	TGTGCCAGTAGAGTCCGGACAGGGAGGTCTGAAGCTTTCTTT
TRBV11-2	TRBJ2-2	NA	few	CASSLRWGRNTGELFF	TGTGCCAGCAGCCTCCGGTGGGGCCGAAACACCGGGGAGCTGTTTTTT
TRBV19	TRBJ2-1	TRBD2	NA	CASSKLGTSGGSEQFF	TGTGCCAGTAGTAAACTCGGGACTAGCGGGGGTTCTGAGCAGTTCTTC
TRBV12-5	TRBJ2-2	TRBD1	NA	CASGSPSGTGGTGTGELFF	TGTGCTAGTGGTTCCCCATCCGGGACAGGGGGCACGGGCACCGGGGAGCTGTTTTTT
TRBV6-5	TRBJ1-4	NA	NA	CARAYGPTNEKLFF	TGTGCCAGGGCCTATGGGCCAACTAATGAAAAACTGTTTTTT
TRBV6-2/TRBV6-3	TRBJ2-7	TRBD2	NA	CASSRTSGRRYEQYF	TGTGCCAGCAGTCGGACTAGCGGGAGACGCTACGAGCAGTACTTC
TRBV4-3	TRBJ2-2	TRBD2	NA	CASSRTSGGANTGELFF	TGCGCCAGCAGCCGGACTAGCGGGGGGGCGAACACCGGGGAGCTGTTTTTT
TRBV5-6	TRBJ1-2	NA	NA	CASSWGGGYTF	TGTGCCAGCAGCTGGGGCGGTGGCTACACCTTC
TRBV19	TRBJ1-6	TRBD1	NA	CASRLRDREANSPLHF	TGTGCCAGTAGGCTACGGGACAGAGAAGCTAATTCACCCCTCCACTTT
TRBV4-1	TRBJ2-7	TRBD1	NA	CASSQAGTGGEQYF	TGCGCCAGCAGCCAAGCCGGGACAGGGGGCGAGCAGTACTTC
TRBV12-3/TRBV12-4	TRBJ1-2	NA	NA	CASSFLGANGYTF	TGTGCCAGCAGTTTCTTAGGGGCGAATGGCTACACCTTC
TRBV4-3	TRBJ2-1	NA	NA	CASSQATGDEQFF	TGCGCCAGCAGCCAAGCAACAGGCGATGAGCAGTTCTTC
TRBV6-6	TRBJ1-6	TRBD1	NA	CASRPGQGVLPLHF	TGTGCCAGCAGACCCGGACAGGGGGTTTTACCCCTCCACTTT
TRBV11-2	TRBJ2-5	TRBD2	NA	CASSLNPAGAQETQYF	TGTGCCAGCAGCTTAAACCCAGCGGGGGCACAAGAGACCCAGTACTTC
TRBV24-1	TRBJ1-2	TRBD1	once	CATSDGDRVYTF	TGTGCCACCAGTGATGGGGACAGGGTCTACACCTTC
TRBV15	TRBJ1-2	TRBD1	NA	CATSVGTEDGYTF	TGTGCCACCAGCGTCGGGACAGAAGATGGCTACACCTTC
TRBV5-8	TRBJ2-1	TRBD1	few	CASSSSTGGHEQFF	TGTGCCAGCAGCTCTTCGACAGGGGGACATGAGCAGTTCTTC
TRBV4-3	TRBJ1-4	NA	NA	CASSQDAGGGNEKLFF	TGCGCCAGCAGCCAAGATGCGGGAGGGGGAAATGAAAAACTGTTTTTT
TRBV6-1	TRBJ1-1	NA	NA	CASSDTGLSEAFF	TGTGCCAGCAGTGACACAGGGTTGTCTGAAGCTTTCTTT
TRBV5-1	TRBJ2-3	NA	once	CASSSTTTPPQSTDTQYF	TGCGCCAGCAGCTCTACTACGACGCCCCCCCAAAGCACAGATACGCAGTATTTT
TRBV30	TRBJ2-2	TRBD1	NA	CALQGPNTGELFF	TGTGCCTTACAGGGGCCGAACACCGGGGAGCTGTTTTTT
TRBV6-5	TRBJ2-3	TRBD1	NA	CASSYSGRGIADTQYF	TGTGCCAGCAGTTACTCGGGCAGGGGGATAGCAGATACGCAGTATTTT
TRBV19	TRBJ1-4	NA	NA	CALREDEKLFF	TGTGCCCTCCGAGAAGATGAAAAACTGTTTTTT
TRBV19	TRBJ2-5	NA	NA	CASSIRTEETQYF	TGTGCCAGTAGTATCCGGACAGAAGAGACCCAGTACTTC
TRBV24-1	TRBJ2-2	TRBD2	NA	CATSDQGLAGSTGELFF	TGTGCCACCAGTGACCAGGGGTTAGCGGGGTCGACCGGGGAGCTGTTTTTT
TRBV7-8	TRBJ1-5	NA	NA	CASSLGVTLSNQPQHF	TGTGCCAGCAGCTTGGGCGTGACACTTAGCAATCAGCCCCAGCATTTT
TRBV4-3	TRBJ2-1	TRBD2	NA	CASSQEGVVGGSEQFF	TGCGCCAGCAGCCAAGAGGGGGTCGTCGGGGGGAGTGAGCAGTTCTTC
TRBV30	TRBJ1-3	TRBD1	NA	CAWSDRGVTIYF	TGTGCCTGGAGTGACAGGGGGGTGACCATATATTTT
TRBV6-5	TRBJ2-5	NA	NA	CASSFILGRAQETQYF	TGTGCCAGCAGTTTTATACTAGGACGCGCCCAAGAGACCCAGTACTTC
TRBV30	TRBJ2-7	NA	NA	CAWSRDTYEQYF	TGTGCCTGGAGTCGAGACACCTACGAGCAGTACTTC
TRBV19	TRBJ1-2	TRBD1	once	CASSMLDRGSNYGYTF	TGTGCCAGTAGTATGCTGGACAGGGGATCTAACTATGGCTACACCTTC
TRBV6-6	TRBJ1-2	NA	NA	CASTLQGSDGYTF	TGTGCCAGCACCCTCCAGGGGTCGGACGGCTACACCTTC
TRBV19	TRBJ1-5	NA	once	CASSISQGRNQPQHF	TGTGCCAGTAGTATAAGCCAGGGCCGCAATCAGCCCCAGCATTTT
TRBV6-2/TRBV6-3	TRBJ1-1	NA	once	CASGPEQGFNTEAFF	TGTGCCAGCGGCCCCGAACAGGGATTCAACACTGAAGCTTTCTTT
TRBV27	TRBJ1-2	NA	NA	CASSLHRSSYGYTF	TGTGCCAGCAGTTTACATAGGAGCAGCTATGGCTACACCTTC
TRBV30	TRBJ1-5	TRBD1	NA	CAWNRGNNQPQHF	TGTGCCTGGAACAGGGGTAACAATCAGCCCCAGCATTTT
TRBV19	TRBJ2-2	NA	NA	CASRDIQYAGELFF	TGTGCCAGCCGTGACATACAGTATGCCGGGGAGCTGTTTTTT